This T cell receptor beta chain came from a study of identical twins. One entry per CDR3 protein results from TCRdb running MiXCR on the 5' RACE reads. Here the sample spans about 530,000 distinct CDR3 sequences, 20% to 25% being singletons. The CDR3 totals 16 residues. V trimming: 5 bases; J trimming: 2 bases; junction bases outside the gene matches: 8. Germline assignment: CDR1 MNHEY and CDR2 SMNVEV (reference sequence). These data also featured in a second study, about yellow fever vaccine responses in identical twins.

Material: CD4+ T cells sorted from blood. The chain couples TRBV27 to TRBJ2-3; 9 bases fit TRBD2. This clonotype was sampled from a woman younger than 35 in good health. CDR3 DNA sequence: TGTGCCAGCAGTCTTACTAGCGGGCGAACCACAGATACGCAGTATTTT. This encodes CASSLTSGRTTDTQYF.